Each of the 21 T cell receptor beta chains below was sequenced from the same sample in a study of control samples from healthy donors and cancer patients. Assay: immunoSEQ multiplex PCR; the TCRdb copy retains only in-frame clones and omits some. Of approximately 85,000 clones in the sample, 70% to 90% were seen once. The sequencing sample was made of blood. The receptor source for this set is a woman in her fifties or sixties in good health.

CDR3: CASSPRGGRETQYF. As DNA, the CDR3 is TGTGCCAGCAGCCCCAGAGGGGGTAGAGAGACCCAGTACTTC. This chain links TRBV4-2 with TRBJ2-5; TRBD1 is a possible D gene (6 bases). The CDR3 runs 14 residues. Deletions cut 4 bases from V and 4 bases from J, with 13 bases between. Germline-derived CDR1 and CDR2 are LGHNA and YNFKEQ.

V usage is TRBV18 and J usage is TRBJ2-3, with 14 bases matching TRBD2. Germline-derived CDR1 and CDR2 are KGHSH and LQKENI. This CDR3 is 17 amino acids long. The ends lost 4 bases at V and 6 bases at J; junction bases unmatched: 9. DNA for the CDR3: TGTGCCAGCTCACTCTCCGGGACTAGCGGGAGCCCTGATACGCAGTATTTT. Its translation: CASSLSGTSGSPDTQYF.

The chain is built from TRBV2 and TRBJ2-3, with TRBD2 matching over 10 bases. The CDR3 has 17 residues. Germline lookup yields CDR1 SNHLY and CDR2 FYNNEI. V trimming: 6 bases; J trimming: 4 bases; junction bases outside the gene matches: 13. The DNA of the CDR3 is TGTGCCAGCAGCGCCAACCTAGCGGGAGCGGGTGCAGATACGCAGTATTTT. It yields the protein CASSANLAGAGADTQYF. Together with reference TRBV2 and TRBJ2-3, the CDR3 gives the full variable domain: EPEVTQTPSHQVTQMGQEVILRCVPISNHLYFYWYRQILGQKVEFLVSFYNNEISEKSEIFDDQFSVERPDGSNFTLKIRSTKLEDSAMYFCASSANLAGAGADTQYFGPGTRLTVL.

This sequence joins TRBV11-3 and TRBJ1-1, with D perhaps TRBD1 (5 bases). CDR3 length: 14 amino acids. With 2 bases removed from V and 1 base from J, the gap between germline ends came to 8 bases. Per the germline V gene, CDR1 is SGHNT and CDR2 is YENEEA. CDR3 amino acids: CASSLNQGNTEAFF. DNA for the CDR3: TGTGCCAGCAGCTTAAATCAGGGGAACACTGAAGCTTTCTTT.

This chain uses TRBV6-5 with TRBJ2-1, with D unclear. Germline values: CDR1 MNHEY, CDR2 SVGAGI. The CDR3 spans 13 residues. Trimming left V 2 bases short and J 7 bases short, with 9 bases between. CDR3 DNA: TGTGCCAGCAGTTACGGGCTCGTGAATGAGCAGTTCTTC. It translates to CASSYGLVNEQFF.

This clone was seen only once. The chain couples TRBV6-2 or TRBV6-3 to TRBJ2-7; D might be TRBD1 or TRBD2, each matching 5 bases. The CDR3 runs to 14 residues. Trimming cost V 5 bases and J 2 bases, with 13 bases left between them. Per germline, CDR1 MNHEY and CDR2 SVGEGT. The CDR3 nucleotides are TGTGCCAGCAGTCCCGGGGCCCAGCCCTACGAGCAGTACTTC. Translated, it gives CASSPGAQPYEQYF.

The chain combines TRBV7-9 with TRBJ1-4; D remains unclear. Germline values: CDR1 SEHNR, CDR2 FQNEAQ (reference sequence). There are 14 residues in the CDR3. Trimming took off 5 bases at V and 4 bases at J, with 11 bases between the two ends. The chain's CDR3 is CASSTTDLNEKLFF. The CDR3 nucleotides are TGTGCCAGCAGCACCACAGATCTTAATGAAAAACTGTTTTTT.

This chain connects TRBV21-1 to TRBJ2-5; the DNA was not used to check the table's D call, TRBD2. TRBV21-1 is flagged as a pseudogene. CDR3 size: 16 residues. The CDR3 is CASSRGEVPPKETQYF. Written as DNA, the CDR3 is TGTGCCAGCAGCAGAGGTGAGGTCCCACCAAAGGAGACCCAGTACTTC.

The V and J genes are TRBV7-9 and TRBJ2-3, with D perhaps matching TRBD2 (6 bases). The CDR3 is 15 residues long. The ends were cut back, 4 bases at V and 5 bases at J, with 16 bases in the middle. Per the germline V gene, CDR1 is SEHNR and CDR2 is FQNEAQ (reference sequence). In DNA form, the CDR3 reads TGTGCCAGCAGCTCGGTTGGGGGGAAGGGAGATACGCAGTATTTT. It specifies CASSSVGGKGDTQYF. Supplemented by reference TRBV7-9 and TRBJ2-3, the full variable domain reads DTGVSQNPRHKITKRGQNVTFRCDPISEHNRLYWYRQTLGQGPEFLTYFQNEAQLEKSRLLSDRFSAERPKGSFSTLEIQRTEQGDSAMYLCASSSVGGKGDTQYFGPGTRLTVL.

The chain recombines TRBV11-3 with TRBJ2-7; 10 bases map to TRBD1. The length of the CDR3 is 14 residues. Per germline, CDR1 SGHNT and CDR2 YENEEA. Trimming cost V 0 bases and J 6 bases; bases outside gene matches: 2. In DNA form, the CDR3 reads TGTGCCAGCAGCTTAGAGGGACAGGGGACCGAGCAGTACTTC. It specifies CASSLEGQGTEQYF.

The chain couples TRBV15 to TRBJ1-2, with D unresolved. Germline V gene data show CDR1 as LNHNV and CDR2 as YYDKDF (reference sequence). The CDR3 sequence is 13 residues long. The V end lost 4 bases, the J end lost 8 bases, and 14 bases lay between the germline ends. CDR3 DNA sequence: TGTGCCACCAGCACAGGATATCTCTACGGCTACACCTTC. Translation gives CATSTGYLYGYTF.

The J gene is TRBJ2-2, the V gene TRBV2; 7 bases line up with TRBD1. After removal of 6 bases from V and 0 bases from J, the junction contained 7 bases not matched to a gene. CDR3 length: 16 amino acids. Germline V gene lookup returns CDR1 SNHLY and CDR2 FYNNEI. CDR3 bases: TGTGCCAGCAGAAAGAGGGGGCTGGCGAACACCGGGGAGCTGTTTTTT. The encoded protein is CASRKRGLANTGELFF.

The V call is TRBV5-4, the J call TRBJ2-5; 8 nucleotides match TRBD2. V dropped 3 bases and J dropped 5; count of bases not matched to a gene: 6. The CDR3 sequence is 14 residues long. The germline V gene encodes CDR1 SGHNT and CDR2 YYREEE (reference sequence). The chain's CDR3 is CASSSRTSWETQYF. DNA of the CDR3: TGTGCCAGCAGCTCGCGGACTAGCTGGGAGACCCAGTACTTC.

This chain connects TRBV4-1 to TRBJ1-3, with TRBD1 matching over 7 bases. After removal of 4 bases from V and 8 bases from J, the junction contained 20 bases not matched to a gene. This CDR3 spans 18 amino acids. Germline CDR1 reads MGHRA; CDR2 reads YSYEKL. The CDR3 sequence: CASSRTRAELSGGDTIYF. CDR3 DNA: TGCGCCAGCAGCCGCACCCGGGCCGAGCTCTCAGGGGGGGACACCATATATTTT.

The chain carries TRBV6-2 or TRBV6-3 and TRBJ1-4; the match to TRBD1 covers 7 bases. The germline V gene has CDR1 MNHEY and CDR2 SVGEGT. Trimming took 5 bases from V and 1 from J; bases not matched to a gene: 1. The CDR3 has 14 residues. CDR3 DNA: TGTGCCAGCAGTACAGGGGAAACTAATGAAAAACTGTTTTTT. Translation gives CASSTGETNEKLFF.

This chain uses TRBV28 with TRBJ2-7; D unclear. CDR3 length: 14 amino acids. CDR1 and CDR2 from the germline V gene are MDHEN and SYDVKM. Trimming cost V 6 bases and J 1 base, with 13 bases left between them. CDR3 coding DNA: TGTGCCAGCAGCAATGGGCTCTCTTCCTACGAGCAGTACTTC. This translates into CASSNGLSSYEQYF.

The chain has TRBV9 and TRBJ2-1, with a weak D call TRBD1 (6 bases). The CDR3 runs to 15 residues. V was trimmed by 2 bases and J by 0 bases, leaving 9 bases between them. Germline loops: CDR1 SGDLS, CDR2 YYNGEE. CDR3: CASSVGASSYNEQFF. For the CDR3, the DNA is TGTGCCAGCAGCGTGGGGGCTAGCTCCTACAATGAGCAGTTCTTC.

V is TRBV27 and J is TRBJ1-6; TRBD1 aligns across 7 bases. The germline gives CDR1 MNHEY, CDR2 SMNVEV (reference sequence). Trimming at V came to 9 bases and at J to 3 bases, leaving 8 bases not matched to a gene. The CDR3 consists of 15 residues. The CDR3 here is CASGPRTGYNSPLHF. The CDR3 region has the DNA TGTGCCAGTGGACCGAGGACAGGCTATAATTCACCCCTCCACTTT.

J is TRBJ1-1 and V is TRBV9, with a weak D call TRBD1 (6 bases). CDR3 length: 17 residues. Trimming took off 0 bases at V and 1 base at J, with 16 bases between the two ends. Germline V gene data show CDR1 as SGDLS and CDR2 as YYNGEE. CDR3: CASSVGNRVIKNTEAFF. The CDR3 DNA reads TGTGCCAGCAGCGTAGGGAACAGGGTAATAAAGAACACTGAAGCTTTCTTT. Using reference TRBV9 and TRBJ1-1 for the parts outside the CDR3, the full variable domain is DSGVTQTPKHLITATGQRVTLRCSPRSGDLSVYWYQQSLDQGLQFLIQYYNGEERAKGNILERFSAQQFPDLHSELNLSSLELGDSALYFCASSVGNRVIKNTEAFFGQGTRLTVV.

The chain joins TRBV7-8 to TRBJ1-3; D remains unclear. With 1 base removed from V and 8 bases from J, the gap between germline ends came to 9 bases. The germline V gene has CDR1 SGHVS and CDR2 FQNEAQ. The CDR3 is 13 residues long. CDR3 region: CASSLDRGDTIYF. Here the CDR3 DNA reads TGTGCCAGCAGCTTAGACAGAGGTGACACCATATATTTT.

The chain carries TRBV10-1 and TRBJ2-2; D call uncertain. V was trimmed by 4 bases and J by 4 bases, leaving 19 bases between them. Germline CDR1 WNHNN, CDR2 SYGVQD (reference sequence). CDR3 length equals 17 residues. DNA for the CDR3: TGCGCCAGCAGTGCCACAGTGTTTCTCCCGATCACCGGGGAGCTGTTTTTT. It translates to CASSATVFLPITGELFF.